The following is a TCR beta chain sequence with its context. The data were taken from a study of blood T cell repertoires in COVID-19. The wider study: From T cells, B-cell-depleted T cells, or PBMCs came the material, which was cDNA or gDNA.

Per the original data handling: From reference gene primer amplification, estimates of nucleated cell counts were derived. Measured with immunoSEQ multiplex PCR; TCRdb has only the in-frame clones, and not every one. V and J calls and clone size are those listed in that table; D and trimming were worked out from the DNA. The table has some 150,000 clones, 80% to 90% seen once; the top ten hold about 8%. Seattle participants joined during active infection and were tracked over time. What was sequenced was peripheral blood. The TCR originated in a woman aged 60 to 75 with COVID-19, enrolled during active disease.

In DNA, the CDR3 is TGTGCCAGCAGTTACGGGCCACAAGGTAATGAGCCCCAGCATTTT. This codes for CASSYGPQGNEPQHF. J is TRBJ1-5 and V is TRBV6-5; D is ambiguous. The V and J ends lost 2 bases and 8 bases respectively, with 16 bases between them. Germline V CDR1 and CDR2: MNHEY, SVGAGI. The CDR3 is 15 residues long.